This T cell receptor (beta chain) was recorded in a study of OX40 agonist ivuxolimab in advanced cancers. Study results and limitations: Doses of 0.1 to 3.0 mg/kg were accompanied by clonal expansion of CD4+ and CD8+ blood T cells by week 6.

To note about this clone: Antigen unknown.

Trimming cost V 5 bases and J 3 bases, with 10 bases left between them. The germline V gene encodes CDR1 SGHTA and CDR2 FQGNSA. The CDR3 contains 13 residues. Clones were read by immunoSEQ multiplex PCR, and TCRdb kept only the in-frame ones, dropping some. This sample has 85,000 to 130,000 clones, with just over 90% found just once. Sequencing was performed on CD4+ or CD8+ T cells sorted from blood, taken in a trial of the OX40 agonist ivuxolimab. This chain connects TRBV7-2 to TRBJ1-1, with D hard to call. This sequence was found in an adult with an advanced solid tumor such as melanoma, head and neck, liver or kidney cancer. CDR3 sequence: CASSLAWDTEAFF. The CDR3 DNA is TGTGCCAGCAGCCTTGCTTGGGACACTGAAGCTTTCTTT.